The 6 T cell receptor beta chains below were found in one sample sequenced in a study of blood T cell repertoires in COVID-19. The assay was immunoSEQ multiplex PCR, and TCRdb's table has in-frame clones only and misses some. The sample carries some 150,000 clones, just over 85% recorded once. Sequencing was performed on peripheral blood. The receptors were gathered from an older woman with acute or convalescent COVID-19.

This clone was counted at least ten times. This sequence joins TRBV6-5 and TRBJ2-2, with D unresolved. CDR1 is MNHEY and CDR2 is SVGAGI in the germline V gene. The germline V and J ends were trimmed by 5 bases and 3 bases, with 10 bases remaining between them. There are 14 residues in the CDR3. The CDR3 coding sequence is TGTGCCAGCAGTCCTTTACTGGACACCGGGGAGCTGTTTTTT. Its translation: CASSPLLDTGELFF.

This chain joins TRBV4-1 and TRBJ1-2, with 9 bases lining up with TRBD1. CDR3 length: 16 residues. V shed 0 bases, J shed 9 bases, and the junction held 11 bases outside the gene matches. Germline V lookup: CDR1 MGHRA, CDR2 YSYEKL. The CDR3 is CASSQDVGTGRARYTF. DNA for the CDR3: TGCGCCAGCAGCCAAGACGTAGGGACAGGGAGAGCCCGCTACACCTTC.

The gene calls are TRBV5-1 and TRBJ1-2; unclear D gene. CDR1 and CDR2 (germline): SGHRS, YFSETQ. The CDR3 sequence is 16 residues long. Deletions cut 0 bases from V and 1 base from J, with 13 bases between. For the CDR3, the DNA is TGCGCCAGCAGCTTGGTAGGCGGAGTAGTTAACTATGGCTACACCTTC. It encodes CASSLVGGVVNYGYTF.

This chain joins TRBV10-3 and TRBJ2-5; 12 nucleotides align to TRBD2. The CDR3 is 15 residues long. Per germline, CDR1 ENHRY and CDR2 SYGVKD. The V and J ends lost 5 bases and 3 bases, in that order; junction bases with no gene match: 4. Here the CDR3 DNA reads TGTGCCATCAGTCCTAGCGGGGGGGCCAAAGAGACCCAGTACTTC. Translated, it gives CAISPSGGAKETQYF.

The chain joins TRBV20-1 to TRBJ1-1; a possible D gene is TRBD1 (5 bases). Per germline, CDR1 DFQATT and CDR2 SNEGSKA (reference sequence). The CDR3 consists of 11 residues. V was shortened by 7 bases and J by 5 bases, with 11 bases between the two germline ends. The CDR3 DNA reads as TGCAGTGTGAGGGGAGGGACTGAAGCTTTCTTT. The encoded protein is CSVRGGTEAFF.

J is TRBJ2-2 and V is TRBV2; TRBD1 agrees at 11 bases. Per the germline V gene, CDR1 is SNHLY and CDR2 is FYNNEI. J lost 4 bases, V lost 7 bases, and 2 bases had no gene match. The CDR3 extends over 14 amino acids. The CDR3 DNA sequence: TGTGCCAGCAAAGGGACAGGGGGCACCGGGGAGCTGTTTTTT. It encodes CASKGTGGTGELFF.